The rows below give T cell receptor beta chains drawn from one sample of a study of T cell repertoires in ileal Crohn's disease. Repertoires were generated with immunoSEQ multiplex PCR, while TCRdb's copy carries only in-frame clones and drops some. The sample includes 3,600 or so clones, roughly 80% of them seen just once. Sequencing used ileal tissue. Receptors were obtained from an adult with Crohn's disease. CDR3s include the opening cysteine and the closing phenylalanine or tryptophan. D genes are given only for firm matches. A clone size is listed for some rows: how often the clone was seen (once, few, many), or a class if it is expanded.

v_call: TRBV5-1
clone_size: .
d_call: .
j_call: TRBJ1-1
cdr3_nt: TGCGCCAGCAGCTTTGGAGGGTTAGTTGATAAGACGAGAGCTTTCTTT
cdr3_aa: CASSFGGLVDKTRAFF

v_call: TRBV10-3
clone_size: .
d_call: .
j_call: TRBJ2-1
cdr3_nt: TGTGCCATCAGTGACCCTACCGGGACTTGGTCCTACAATGAGCAGTTCTTC
cdr3_aa: CAISDPTGTWSYNEQFF

v_call: TRBV18
clone_size: .
d_call: TRBD1
j_call: TRBJ1-4
cdr3_nt: TGTGCCAGCTCACCGGACAGGGGAACTGAAAAACTGTTTTTT
cdr3_aa: CASSPDRGTEKLFF

v_call: TRBV5-6
clone_size: .
d_call: TRBD2
j_call: TRBJ2-1
cdr3_nt: TGTGCCAGCAATATACGTAGCGGGGCCACAAACGGTGAGCAGTTCTTC
cdr3_aa: CASNIRSGATNGEQFF

v_call: TRBV6-5
clone_size: .
d_call: .
j_call: TRBJ1-1
cdr3_nt: TGTGCCAGCAGGCGGGGGAACACTGAAGCTTTCTTT
cdr3_aa: CASRRGNTEAFF

v_call: TRBV5-1
clone_size: .
d_call: .
j_call: TRBJ2-1
cdr3_nt: TGCGCCAGCAGCTTGGGGGACACCTACAATGAGCAGTTCTTC
cdr3_aa: CASSLGDTYNEQFF

v_call: TRBV7-9
clone_size: .
d_call: TRBD2
j_call: TRBJ2-7
cdr3_nt: TGTGCCAGCAGCTTAGAAGCGGGAGGAGGTGAGCAGTACTTC
cdr3_aa: CASSLEAGGGEQYF

v_call: TRBV5-1
clone_size: .
d_call: TRBD1
j_call: TRBJ1-1
cdr3_nt: TGCGCCAGCAGCGCGGCGGGACAGGGGAACACTGAAGCTTTCTTT
cdr3_aa: CASSAAGQGNTEAFF

v_call: TRBV27
clone_size: .
d_call: TRBD1
j_call: TRBJ1-2
cdr3_nt: TGTGCCAGCAGTTCGCCGGGACAGGGGTTCTATGGCTACACCTTC
cdr3_aa: CASSSPGQGFYGYTF

v_call: TRBV9
clone_size: .
d_call: TRBD1
j_call: TRBJ1-5
cdr3_nt: TGTGCCAGCAGCGCATGGATCCGGGACAGGGGCCCGAATCAGCCCCAGCATTTT
cdr3_aa: CASSAWIRDRGPNQPQHF

v_call: TRBV30
clone_size: .
d_call: .
j_call: TRBJ2-5
cdr3_nt: TGTGCCGCAGCACTAAAAGGCCGGGAGACCCAGTACTTC
cdr3_aa: CAAALKGRETQYF

v_call: TRBV6-1
clone_size: large
d_call: TRBD1
j_call: TRBJ1-5
cdr3_nt: TGTGCCAGCAGCCCCGGGACAGTTAGCAATCAGCCCCAGCATTTT
cdr3_aa: CASSPGTVSNQPQHF

v_call: TRBV18
clone_size: once
d_call: .
j_call: TRBJ2-2
cdr3_nt: TGTGCCAGCTCACCGGCTAGCTGGACCGGGGAGCTGTTTTTT
cdr3_aa: CASSPASWTGELFF

v_call: TRBV4-1
clone_size: .
d_call: TRBD1
j_call: TRBJ1-2
cdr3_nt: TGCGCCAGCAGCCCTCAGCACAGGGGCGACTATGGCTACACCTTC
cdr3_aa: CASSPQHRGDYGYTF

v_call: TRBV29-1
clone_size: .
d_call: .
j_call: TRBJ2-7
cdr3_nt: TGCAGCGTTGAAGGCCAGGAAACCTCCTACGAGCAGTACTTC
cdr3_aa: CSVEGQETSYEQYF

v_call: TRBV29-1
clone_size: .
d_call: .
j_call: TRBJ1-5
cdr3_nt: TGCAGCGTTGAAGGGGAGAATGCGGGTCAGCCCCAGCATTTT
cdr3_aa: CSVEGENAGQPQHF

v_call: TRBV5-1
clone_size: .
d_call: .
j_call: TRBJ1-2
cdr3_nt: TGCGCCAGCAGTGGGGCTACCCCTAACTATGGCTACACCTTC
cdr3_aa: CASSGATPNYGYTF

v_call: TRBV9
clone_size: .
d_call: .
j_call: TRBJ1-3
cdr3_nt: TGTGCCAGCAGCGTAGCGTCTGGGTTGGAGGGTGGACCTGGAAACACCATATATTTT
cdr3_aa: CASSVASGLEGGPGNTIYF

v_call: TRBV28
clone_size: once
d_call: TRBD2
j_call: TRBJ2-7
cdr3_nt: TGTGCCAGCAAAGCCGGGACTAGCAGGCACGAGCAGTACTTC
cdr3_aa: CASKAGTSRHEQYF

v_call: TRBV30
clone_size: .
d_call: .
j_call: TRBJ2-1
cdr3_nt: TGTGCCTTAAACCTACGACCTTTGGGGGGCAATGAGCAGTTCTTC
cdr3_aa: CALNLRPLGGNEQFF

v_call: TRBV19
clone_size: .
d_call: TRBD1
j_call: TRBJ1-1
cdr3_nt: TGTGCCAGTAAACTATTTCCGGACAGGGGGGCCACTGAAGCTTTCTTT
cdr3_aa: CASKLFPDRGATEAFF

v_call: TRBV28
clone_size: .
d_call: .
j_call: TRBJ1-1
cdr3_nt: TGTGCCAGCAGTTCCCCAGTAATGAACACTGAAGCTTTCTTT
cdr3_aa: CASSSPVMNTEAFF

v_call: TRBV4-3
clone_size: .
d_call: TRBD2
j_call: TRBJ2-7
cdr3_nt: TGCGCCAGCAGCCAAGACGGGGGCGGGAGGTACGAGCAGTACTTC
cdr3_aa: CASSQDGGGRYEQYF

v_call: TRBV27
clone_size: .
d_call: .
j_call: TRBJ1-2
cdr3_nt: TGTGCCAGCAGTTCATCTCCTGTCGGTGGCTACACCTTC
cdr3_aa: CASSSSPVGGYTF

v_call: TRBV5-6
clone_size: .
d_call: TRBD1
j_call: TRBJ1-2
cdr3_nt: TGTGCCACCCAGGGGGCGGACTATGGCTACACCTTC
cdr3_aa: CATQGADYGYTF

v_call: TRBV5-1
clone_size: .
d_call: .
j_call: TRBJ1-3
cdr3_nt: TGCGCCAGCAGCTTGGGTACAGGGACTGGAAACACCATATATTTT
cdr3_aa: CASSLGTGTGNTIYF

v_call: TRBV5-4
clone_size: .
d_call: TRBD1
j_call: TRBJ2-7
cdr3_nt: TGTGCCAGCAGCGAGAAAAGGGGACAGGGTAACGAGCAGTACTTC
cdr3_aa: CASSEKRGQGNEQYF

v_call: TRBV28
clone_size: few
d_call: TRBD2
j_call: TRBJ2-7
cdr3_nt: TGTGCCAGCAGTCGTGGATTTGGGGCGGGAGTCTCCTACGAGCAGTACTTC
cdr3_aa: CASSRGFGAGVSYEQYF

v_call: TRBV27
clone_size: .
d_call: TRBD1
j_call: TRBJ1-2
cdr3_nt: TGTGCCAGCAGTTTTCACGCCCCAGGGGGCGACTATGGCTACACCTTC
cdr3_aa: CASSFHAPGGDYGYTF

v_call: TRBV10-3
clone_size: .
d_call: .
j_call: TRBJ1-1
cdr3_nt: TGTGCCATCAGTGAGTCAAACCCCGGGGGTGAAGCTTTCTTT
cdr3_aa: CAISESNPGGEAFF

v_call: TRBV11-2
clone_size: few
d_call: TRBD1
j_call: TRBJ2-7
cdr3_nt: TGTGCCAGCAGCGAACTCCAGGGGGTTAGTCAGTACTTC
cdr3_aa: CASSELQGVSQYF

v_call: TRBV7-9
clone_size: few
d_call: .
j_call: TRBJ1-6
cdr3_nt: TGTGCCAGCAGCTTAGGACAAGATTCACCCCTCCACTTT
cdr3_aa: CASSLGQDSPLHF

v_call: TRBV2
clone_size: .
d_call: TRBD2
j_call: TRBJ2-1
cdr3_nt: TGTGCCAGCAGTGCCCTAGCGGGGAACAATGAGCAGTTCTTC
cdr3_aa: CASSALAGNNEQFF

v_call: TRBV6-1
clone_size: .
d_call: TRBD2
j_call: TRBJ2-5
cdr3_nt: TGTGCCAGCAGTGAAGCTAGCGGGGGGCAAGAGACCCAGTACTTC
cdr3_aa: CASSEASGGQETQYF

v_call: TRBV4-1
clone_size: .
d_call: TRBD1
j_call: TRBJ1-2
cdr3_nt: TGCGCCAGCAGCCCTGGACAGGGGGTTCACTATGGCTACACCTTC
cdr3_aa: CASSPGQGVHYGYTF

v_call: TRBV5-1
clone_size: .
d_call: TRBD1
j_call: TRBJ2-7
cdr3_nt: TGCGCCAGCAGCTTGGCAGCTGGGACAGGCTCCTACGAGCAGTACTTC
cdr3_aa: CASSLAAGTGSYEQYF

v_call: TRBV10-2
clone_size: .
d_call: TRBD1
j_call: TRBJ2-1
cdr3_nt: TGCGCCAGCCTAGCCCTGGGACAGGGCTCCTACAATGAGCAGTTCTTC
cdr3_aa: CASLALGQGSYNEQFF

v_call: TRBV6-1
clone_size: .
d_call: .
j_call: TRBJ2-7
cdr3_nt: TGTGCCAGCAGTGAACTCAGGGGCGCCTCCTACGAGCAGTACTTC
cdr3_aa: CASSELRGASYEQYF